Listed below are T cell receptor beta chains from one sample, sequenced in a study of human CD8 memory T cell subsets. Reprocessing the 5' RACE reads, TCRdb reports a single entry for every CDR3 protein and omits DNA. This sample's table reports about 6,000 distinct CDR3 sequences. Sequenced: CD8+ effector memory T cells (TEM) sorted from PBMCs. Source of these receptors: a human donor in good health. Both conserved end residues are part of each CDR3. Some rows mark clone size as missing; the rest say once, few, many or name a class of expanded clone.

CDR3 protein | J gene | V gene | clone size
CASSQEGLTDGRNSPLHF | TRBJ1-6 | TRBV3-1 | medium-sized
CSVEDPASGREQFF | TRBJ2-1 | TRBV29-1 | NA
CASSLGTGTGEQYF | TRBJ2-7 | TRBV5-6 | NA
CASSISGGSNEQFF | TRBJ2-1 | TRBV19 | NA
CASSPVPRDTGELFF | TRBJ2-2 | TRBV6-5 | NA
CASSHLSPDEKLFF | TRBJ1-4 | TRBV7-9 | medium-sized
CASSTYRLPHTQRREQFF | TRBJ2-1 | TRBV28 | NA
CASSLQSDQIDHDSPLHF | TRBJ1-6 | TRBV11-1 | NA
CASSLWVGTGELFF | TRBJ2-2 | TRBV12-3/TRBV12-4 | NA
CASSPGQITYEQYF | TRBJ2-7 | TRBV18 | NA
CASSYLAGDTEAFF | TRBJ1-1 | TRBV6-6 | NA
CASEAGTNTDTQYF | TRBJ2-3 | TRBV9 | NA
CASSLGGGSGDTQYF | TRBJ2-3 | TRBV7-2 | NA
CASSQEVGQGYEQYF | TRBJ2-7 | TRBV3-1 | NA
CASSEGTGELFF | TRBJ2-2 | TRBV6-4 | NA
CASSLDSPNSVNEQFF | TRBJ2-1 | TRBV5-1 | NA
CASSDDREGAPLHF | TRBJ1-6 | TRBV6-4 | NA
CSAPAGFTGEVWREQYF | TRBJ2-7 | TRBV20-1 | NA
CAISSGGVLPYEQYF | TRBJ2-7 | TRBV10-3 | NA
CASSLVGSYEQYF | TRBJ2-7 | TRBV27 | NA
CASSPVGSYEQYF | TRBJ2-7 | TRBV11-3 | NA
CASSRAGSYNEQFF | TRBJ2-1 | TRBV12-3/TRBV12-4 | NA
CASSLATSEDTDTQYF | TRBJ2-3 | TRBV7-9 | NA
CASSPQTGGGTEAFF | TRBJ1-1 | TRBV27 | NA
CASSYSPGQGAGSAEAFF | TRBJ1-1 | TRBV2 | medium-sized
CASSLGLGYNEQFF | TRBJ2-1 | TRBV4-3 | NA
CASSTSRSYEQYF | TRBJ2-7 | TRBV7-9 | NA
CASSFQSGGSPTDTQYF | TRBJ2-3 | TRBV28 | NA
CASSQGGTGAYNEQFF | TRBJ2-1 | TRBV3-1 | NA
CAWSQGYSYEQYF | TRBJ2-7 | TRBV30 | NA
CATSDLQMGPGELFF | TRBJ2-2 | TRBV24-1 | NA
CASSLEGGQAVYNEQFF | TRBJ2-1 | TRBV7-6 | NA
CASSLTRTTDNEQFF | TRBJ2-1 | TRBV7-8 | NA
CASKGTSGLPHEQFF | TRBJ2-1 | TRBV27 | NA
CASSEGSTNEKLFF | TRBJ1-4 | TRBV2 | medium-sized
CASSDTPDLNEQFF | TRBJ2-1 | TRBV6-4 | NA
CASSQGIRDQETQYF | TRBJ2-5 | TRBV3-1 | NA
CATKGHNTDTQYF | TRBJ2-3 | TRBV24-1 | NA
CASSMDIGPEAFF | TRBJ1-1 | TRBV19 | NA
CASSPARGEQTQYF | TRBJ2-5 | TRBV7-6 | medium-sized
CATSDLSFGRIGTDTQYF | TRBJ2-3 | TRBV24-1 | NA
CASSQAGLAEQFF | TRBJ2-1 | TRBV4-3 | NA
CASSPQGAGTEAFF | TRBJ1-1 | TRBV6-6 | NA
CASSYLFEADTQYF | TRBJ2-3 | TRBV6-2/TRBV6-3 | NA
CASSIAGGSADTQYF | TRBJ2-3 | TRBV7-6 | medium-sized
CASSDGGRAAVYEQYF | TRBJ2-7 | TRBV25-1 | large